The next 8 T cell receptor beta chains were all read from a single sample in a study of human T cells and chemical hapten exposure. Time point of the sample: patch test 1, 2 weeks after DPC sensitization. Treatment defined: therapeutic diphenylcyclopropenone sensitization with weekly scalp DPC. In TCRdb, the RACE reads were re-called with MiXCR into one record per CDR3 protein. The sample comprises around 120,000 distinct CDR3 sequences, roughly 13% of which are singletons, and around 0.99% rests with the top ten. The specimen was whole blood, collected in connection with sensitization to the hapten diphenylcyclopropenone (DPC). These receptors all come from a man younger than 35 with alopecia areata. Some clones in this sample may be carry-over from other donors' samples.

The genes are TRBV6-5 and TRBJ2-5; no reliable D call. V was trimmed by 0 bases and J by 5 bases, leaving 4 bases between them. The CDR3 length is 12 residues. Germline V CDR1 and CDR2: MNHEY, SVGAGI. DNA of the CDR3: TGTGCCAGCAGTTACTCGCGGGAGACCCAGTACTTC. This sequence encodes CASSYSRETQYF.

This clonotype was seen a few times. The chain has TRBV6-2 or TRBV6-3 and TRBJ1-6, with 8 nucleotides matching TRBD1. V shed 6 bases and J 7 bases; nucleotides not matched to a gene: 5. This CDR3 comprises 14 residues. CDR1 MNHEY and CDR2 SVGEGT come from the germline V gene. CDR3 DNA sequence: TGTGCCAGCAGCCCGGGACAGGCGAATTCACCCCTCCACTTT. Translation: CASSPGQANSPLHF.

This chain links TRBV7-9 with TRBJ2-7; D is perhaps TRBD1 (5 bases). The CDR3 is made up of 16 amino acids. The ends were cut back, 0 bases at V and 3 bases at J, with 15 bases in the middle. The V gene's germline CDR1 is SEHNR and CDR2 FQNEAQ (reference sequence). The CDR3 sequence is CASSLALLGQFYEQYV. CDR3 DNA: TGTGCCAGCAGCTTAGCTCTATTGGGGCAGTTCTACGAGCAGTACGTC.

This sequence joins TRBV20-1 and TRBJ2-4, with D unclear. Germline loops: CDR1 DFQATT, CDR2 SNEGSKA (reference sequence). V lost 4 bases, J lost 5 bases, and 12 bases lay in between. The length of the CDR3 is 13 residues. CDR3 in amino acids: CSAITPGENIQYF. The CDR3 DNA is TGCAGTGCTATTACCCCAGGCGAAAACATTCAGTACTTC.

The chain joins TRBV20-1 to TRBJ2-1; 10 nucleotides line up with TRBD1. CDR1 is DFQATT and CDR2 is SNEGSKA in the germline V gene (reference sequence). The CDR3 covers 16 residues. Losses at the gene ends were 3 bases for V and 4 bases for J; bases not matched to a gene: 9. This chain's CDR3 is CSARGTGAVRYNEQFF. For the CDR3, the DNA is TGCAGTGCTAGGGGGACAGGGGCGGTACGATACAATGAGCAGTTCTTC.

This clonotype was seen repeatedly, ten times or more. V is TRBV6-6 and J is TRBJ2-6; 8 bases fit TRBD1. CDR3 length equals 17 residues. The V segment lost 6 bases and the J segment 2 bases; nucleotides outside the gene matches: 9. Germline lookup yields CDR1 MNHNY and CDR2 SVGAGI (reference sequence). The CDR3 DNA follows: TGTGCCAGCAGCCCCACCCCGACAGGGGCTGGGGCCAACGTCCTGACTTTC. Protein: CASSPTPTGAGANVLTF.

This clonotype was observed a handful of times. This chain uses TRBV7-2 with TRBJ2-7, with D unclear. This CDR3 has 14 amino acids. V lost 6 bases and J lost 6, with 18 bases in between. The germline V gene encodes CDR1 SGHTA and CDR2 FQGNSA. Here the CDR3 DNA reads TGTGCCAGCAGTTTGATCCGAAGGGAAAGCGAGCAGTACTTC. This encodes CASSLIRRESEQYF.

In this sample, this clonotype turned up many times. The V call is TRBV24-1, the J call TRBJ2-1, with TRBD1 identical over 8 bases. Per the germline V gene, CDR1 is KGHDR and CDR2 is SFDVKD. V shed 3 bases and J 2 bases; nucleotides not matched to a gene: 5. The CDR3 totals 16 residues. CDR3 amino acids: CATSDPPGGPYNEQFF. CDR3 coding DNA: TGTGCCACCAGTGATCCCCCAGGGGGCCCCTACAATGAGCAGTTCTTC.